Listed here are 2 T cell receptor beta chains from one sample, sequenced in a study of early T cells in non-severe SARS-CoV-2 infection. TCRdb passed the 5' RACE reads through MiXCR, listing each CDR3 protein once. The table shows some 57,000 distinct CDR3 sequences, with 5.6% occurring only once. Input material: whole blood. These receptors were obtained from an adult who was a healthcare worker with PCR-confirmed SARS-CoV-2 infection or an uninfected control (not recorded which).

The rearrangement uses TRBV7-2 and TRBJ1-5; D remains ambiguous. The CDR3 runs to 12 residues. CDR1 is SGHTA and CDR2 is FQGNSA in the germline V gene. Trimming shortened V by 5 bases and J by 6 bases, and 8 bases separated the two germline ends. The CDR3 nucleotides are TGTGCCAGCAGCATGGGGTTTCAGCCCCAGCATTTT. It specifies CASSMGFQPQHF.

This clonotype was detected ten times or more. The gene calls are TRBV5-1 and TRBJ2-5; TRBD2 matches 7 bases. V dropped 2 bases and J dropped 2; count of bases not matched to a gene: 3. Per germline, CDR1 SGHRS and CDR2 YFSETQ. This CDR3 spans 14 amino acids. The CDR3 sequence is CASSFGGGQETQYF. CDR3 coding DNA: TGCGCCAGCAGCTTTGGCGGGGGACAAGAGACCCAGTACTTC.